The 21 T cell receptor beta chains below all came from one sample that was sequenced in a study of blood T cell repertoires in COVID-19. Sequencing used immunoSEQ multiplex PCR; TCRdb keeps in-frame clones, though not all of them. The sample has roughly 82,000 clones, 83% seen once. Material: peripheral blood. These receptors were collected from a woman aged 60-70 years with acute or convalescent COVID-19.

The chain carries TRBV5-1 and TRBJ2-3; 8 positions agree with TRBD2. Germline-derived CDR1 and CDR2 are SGHRS and YFSETQ. Germline trimming cut 4 bases from V and 0 bases from J; bases unmatched to any gene: 7. The length of the CDR3 is 16 residues. The CDR3, as DNA: TGCGCCAGCAGCCCCGGGGGGGCCGGGAGCACAGATACGCAGTATTTT. It translates to CASSPGGAGSTDTQYF.

The rearrangement joins TRBV19 to TRBJ2-2; 10 bases line up with TRBD1. V dropped 7 bases and J dropped 6; count of bases not matched to a gene: 8. CDR3 length: 15 residues. Germline V CDR1 and CDR2: LNHDA, SQIVND (reference sequence). CDR3 protein: CASTSTGGSAGELFF. The CDR3 region has the DNA TGTGCCAGTACCTCGACAGGGGGCTCGGCCGGGGAGCTGTTTTTT.

The chain carries TRBV11-2 and TRBJ2-1; 8 nucleotides agree with TRBD2. The CDR3 consists of 15 residues. Germline loops: CDR1 SGHAT, CDR2 FQNNGV. Losses at the gene ends were 5 bases for V and 7 bases for J; bases not matched to a gene: 10. CDR3 DNA: TGTGCCAGCAGCCCCGGTGGACTAGCTAGGAATGAGCAGTTCTTC. It encodes CASSPGGLARNEQFF. Full variable domain (outside the CDR3, taken from reference TRBV11-2 and TRBJ2-1): EAGVAQSPRYKIIEKRQSVAFWCNPISGHATLYWYQQILGQGPKLLIQFQNNGVVDDSQLPKDRFSAERLKGVDSTLKIQPAKLEDSAVYLCASSPGGLARNEQFFGPGTRLTVL.

This clone was seen once. V usage is TRBV5-1 and J usage is TRBJ1-2, with a possible D match to TRBD1 (5 bases). The V gene's germline CDR1 is SGHRS and CDR2 YFSETQ. The V end was cut by 0 bases, the J end by 7 bases, with 13 bases between. The CDR3 contains 14 residues. CDR3 protein: CASSLDFLGGGYTF. The CDR3 DNA follows: TGCGCCAGCAGCTTGGACTTTCTCGGGGGTGGCTACACCTTC. Based on the CDR3 plus reference TRBV5-1 and TRBJ1-2, the full variable domain is KAGVTQTPRYLIKTRGQQVTLSCSPISGHRSVSWYQQTPGQGLQFLFEYFSETQRNKGNFPGRFSGRQFSNSRSEMNVSTLELGDSALYLCASSLDFLGGGYTFGSGTRLTVV.

This clone was picked up a small number of times. The chain joins TRBV19 to TRBJ2-7; the D gene is possibly TRBD2 (5 bases). Trimming took 3 bases from V and 5 from J, leaving 11 bases between them. The CDR3 covers 13 residues. Germline V gives CDR1 LNHDA, CDR2 SQIVND (reference sequence). The CDR3 sequence: CASSMRAPDEQYF. The CDR3, as DNA: TGTGCCAGTAGTATGAGGGCGCCGGACGAGCAGTACTTC.

The chain is built from TRBV19 and TRBJ1-2; D remains ambiguous. Germline values: CDR1 LNHDA, CDR2 SQIVND (reference sequence). V was trimmed by 2 bases and J by 6 bases, leaving 7 bases between them. The CDR3 loop spans 12 amino acids. This CDR3 is CASSITVDGYTF. As DNA, the CDR3 is TGTGCCAGTAGTATAACGGTGGATGGCTACACCTTC.

CDR3 sequence (DNA): TGTGCCAGCAGCCAAGCCCGGGGAGTCTACAATGAGCAGTTCTTC. This gives the protein CASSQARGVYNEQFF. The V gene is TRBV3-1 (or the pseudogene TRBV3-2), the J gene TRBJ2-1, with D tentatively TRBD2 (5 bases). Per the germline V gene, CDR1 is LGHDT and CDR2 is YNNKEL (reference sequence). The CDR3 has 15 amino acids. V lost 1 base, J lost 3 bases, and 10 bases lay in between.

The chain couples TRBV11-2 to TRBJ2-3; unclear D gene. CDR3 length: 15 residues. Trimming removed 1 base from V and 0 bases from J, with 8 bases in between. Looked up from germline, CDR1 is SGHAT and CDR2 is FQNNGV. The CDR3 nucleotides are TGTGCCAGCAGCTTAGCGAGGCATAGCACAGATACGCAGTATTTT. As protein: CASSLARHSTDTQYF.

This sequence joins TRBV6-5 and TRBJ2-1; 9 nucleotides align to TRBD2. The CDR3 is made up of 15 amino acids. The V and J ends lost 7 bases and 5 bases, in that order; junction bases with no gene match: 9. CDR1 and CDR2 from the germline V gene are MNHEY and SVGAGI. CDR3 coding DNA: TGTGCCAGCAAGACTTTAGCGGGAGTTAACAATGAGCAGTTCTTC. Its translation is CASKTLAGVNNEQFF.

This rearrangement joins TRBV19 to TRBJ2-3; maybe TRBD1 (5 bases). Per the germline V gene, CDR1 is LNHDA and CDR2 is SQIVND (reference sequence). V lost 5 bases and J lost 0, with 21 bases in between. This CDR3 comprises 18 residues. CDR3 in DNA: TGTGCCAGTAGTCCATGGTCCCGGACAACTCCTAGCACAGATACGCAGTATTTT. Residues: CASSPWSRTTPSTDTQYF.

This sequence joins TRBV5-5 and TRBJ2-5, with TRBD1 identical over 8 bases. V shed 5 bases and J 2 bases; nucleotides not matched to a gene: 8. CDR3 length equals 15 residues. Germline V CDR1 and CDR2: SGHKS, YYEKEE (reference sequence). CDR3 sequence (DNA): TGTGCCAGCAGTCTGCCGGGACAGGTTCAAGAGACCCAGTACTTC. Its translation: CASSLPGQVQETQYF.

The rearrangement uses TRBV24-1 and TRBJ2-1, with 11 nucleotides matching TRBD2. The CDR3 extends over 17 amino acids. The germline gives CDR1 KGHDR, CDR2 SFDVKD. The J segment lost 0 bases and the V segment lost 2 bases, leaving 2 bases of the junction unmatched. This CDR3 is CATSDYGTSGSYNEQFF. DNA for the CDR3: TGTGCCACCAGTGATTACGGGACTAGCGGCTCCTACAATGAGCAGTTCTTC.

The V gene is TRBV5-4, the J gene TRBJ2-1, with TRBD1 matching 9 bases. Germline V gives CDR1 SGHNT, CDR2 YYREEE (reference sequence). The ends lost 4 bases at V and 8 bases at J; junction bases unmatched: 13. This CDR3 is built from 16 residues. The CDR3 DNA reads TGTGCCAGCAGCGGCCGGGACAGGGAACGATACGATGAGCAGTTCTTC. Protein sequence: CASSGRDRERYDEQFF. Using reference TRBV5-4 and TRBJ2-1 for the parts outside the CDR3, the full variable domain is ETGVTQSPTHLIKTRGQQVTLRCSSQSGHNTVSWYQQALGQGPQFIFQYYREEENGRGNFPPRFSGLQFPNYSSELNVNALELDDSALYLCASSGRDRERYDEQFFGPGTRLTVL.

The chain employs TRBV10-1 and TRBJ1-1; 7 bases agree with TRBD1. CDR1 and CDR2 from the germline V gene are WNHNN and SYGVQD (reference sequence). The CDR3 loop spans 15 amino acids. With 3 bases clipped from V and 0 bases from J, the junction kept 4 bases outside the gene matches. The DNA for the CDR3 is TGCGCCAGCAGTGATCACGGGACAGTGAACACTGAAGCTTTCTTT. The encoded protein is CASSDHGTVNTEAFF.

This clone came up once. This chain uses TRBV19 with TRBJ2-7, with D possibly being TRBD2 (5 bases). The germline V gene has CDR1 LNHDA and CDR2 SQIVND (reference sequence). The V gene lost 4 bases and the J gene lost 6 bases, with 19 bases spanning the gap. This CDR3 contains 15 residues. The CDR3 loop is CASSKDRLRRGEQYF. The CDR3 DNA reads TGTGCCAGTAGTAAGGACCGTCTCCGCCGGGGCGAGCAGTACTTC.

The V gene is TRBV6-5, the J gene TRBJ1-1; 8 bases fit TRBD1. The CDR3 length is 14 residues. V lost 8 bases, J lost 1 base, and 6 bases stayed unmatched. Per the germline V gene, CDR1 is MNHEY and CDR2 is SVGAGI. The CDR3 region is CASARDRSNTEAFF. In nucleotides, the CDR3 is TGTGCCAGCGCCCGGGACAGGTCGAACACTGAAGCTTTCTTT.

The rearrangement uses TRBV7-8 and TRBJ1-2; D possibly corresponds to TRBD1 (6 bases). The CDR3 is made up of 14 amino acids. CDR1 and CDR2 (germline): SGHVS, FQNEAQ. V was cut by 1 base and J by 6 bases, with 12 bases left in between. CDR3 nucleotides: TGTGCCAGCAGCTTAGAGTGGACAGTAAATGGCTACACCTTC. As protein: CASSLEWTVNGYTF.

The V and J genes are TRBV27 and TRBJ2-3; 9 nucleotides match TRBD2. This CDR3 has 14 residues. Losses at the gene ends were 10 bases for V and 0 bases for J; bases not matched to a gene: 5. Germline assignment: CDR1 MNHEY and CDR2 SMNVEV (reference sequence). As DNA, the CDR3 is TGTGCCACCCGACTAGCGGTAAGCACAGATACGCAGTATTTT. Its translation: CATRLAVSTDTQYF.

This clone was recorded once. This chain's CDR3 is CASSFTLQGAGNTIYF. For the CDR3, the DNA is TGTGCCAGCAGTTTCACCCTACAGGGTGCTGGAAACACCATATATTTT. The genes are TRBV6-5 and TRBJ1-3, with D tentatively TRBD1 (6 bases). This CDR3 has 16 residues. The ends were cut back, 4 bases at V and 2 bases at J, with 15 bases in the middle. The germline V gene encodes CDR1 MNHEY and CDR2 SVGAGI.

This clone was counted between two and nine times. This sequence joins TRBV10-3 and TRBJ1-1; TRBD1 agrees at 7 bases. The CDR3 spans 13 residues. The germline V gene has CDR1 ENHRY and CDR2 SYGVKD. The junction had 5 bases not matched to a gene; V was cut back by 10 bases and J by 0 bases. This CDR3 is CATQGGLNTEAFF. The CDR3, as DNA: TGTGCCACCCAGGGGGGTTTGAACACTGAAGCTTTCTTT.

V is TRBV10-3 and J is TRBJ1-6, with a weak D call TRBD1 (6 bases). V was cut by 10 bases and J by 8 bases, with 27 bases left in between. Germline values: CDR1 ENHRY, CDR2 SYGVKD. The CDR3 totals 17 residues. The CDR3 nucleotides are TGTGCCAGAGGGCCGGGCGAGGTCAGGGGTCTAGATTCACCCCTCCACTTT. Amino acids: CARGPGEVRGLDSPLHF.